This TCR beta chain was recovered during a study of blood T cells in healthy people across ages. Study details: About one barcoded beta molecule per two T cells was the capture yield of template switching. Whole-study findings and limits: PBMC samples, being unsorted, prevented any conclusive comparison of naive and antigen-experienced cells.

Regarding this clonotype: What it binds is unknown. A read error may produce the germline difference seen at one junction end.

Germline V lookup: CDR1 SGHKS, CDR2 YYEKEE (reference sequence). The CDR3 totals 18 residues. Then a second PCR, running about 6 to 11 cycles, was carried out with a sample-barcoded 5' primer and a J-beta primer mix. One entry per CDR3 protein, called by TCRdb with MiXCR from the 5' RACE reads. Altogether 1.5 million to 2 million distinct CDR3 sequences are present, around 50% being singletons, with the ten largest covering about 2.1%. Donation came from healthy Caucasian individuals in Russia who were aged 6 to 90. The chain employs TRBV5-5 and TRBJ2-6, with TRBD1 as a possible D gene (6 bases). This receptor was taken from a middle-aged woman in good health. Material: blood. The CDR3 sequence is CVSSPPFDRSSGANVLTF. The CDR3 DNA follows: TGTGTCAGCAGTCCACCCTTTGACAGGAGCTCTGGGGCCAACGTCCTGACTTTC.